This T cell receptor (beta chain) was identified during a study of blood T cells in healthy people across ages. Broader study findings: Because donor CMV status was unknown, expanded clonotype changes were possibly confounded.

Points on this clonotype: The antigen remains unidentified.

V dropped 4 bases and J dropped 7; count of bases not matched to a gene: 8. This CDR3 region has 14 residues. CDR1 is SGDLS and CDR2 is YYNGEE in the germline V gene. Extraction yielded at least 6 micrograms of total RNA per sample. Sample-barcoded 5' priming and a J-beta primer mix drove a second PCR of about 7 to 11 cycles. A 12-random-nucleotide template-switch adaptor tagged each cDNA molecule. Every sample returned 2.5 million or more CDR3-containing paired-end reads. TCRdb re-called the 5' RACE reads with MiXCR, one entry per CDR3 protein. The data contain about 1.1 million distinct CDR3 sequences, around two fifths of them singletons.

Sequenced sample: blood. The chain couples TRBV9 to TRBJ1-5; 7 bases map to TRBD1. This receptor was obtained from a man between 18 and 29 years old in good health. The CDR3, as DNA: TGTGCCAGCAGCACCGACAGGGCAGGGCAGCCCCAGCATTTT. Encoded protein: CASSTDRAGQPQHF.